Included here is one TCR beta chain sequence, with context. Its antigen is as yet unknown. This entry comes from a study of lymphopenia after photon versus proton radiotherapy. Findings of the study overall: Photon-treated patients lost naive T cells and TCR diversity; proton-treated stayed stable. Only patients who died were analyzed for survival; proton advantage is unproven. Post-nadir TCR diversity decline inversely tracked overall survival among those who died. Post-nadir diversity loss with photons came from oligoclonal expansion, particularly CD8+ Temra cells.

The protocol was immunoSEQ multiplex PCR, while the TCRdb copy is restricted to in-frame clones and leaves out a portion. The sample lists about 12,000 clones; roughly 90% were seen once. The specimen was peripheral blood, collected from a patient treated with proton-based radiotherapy. This receptor was taken from a man in his fifties or sixties with pancreatic cancer.

CDR3 region: CASSLVPGSTEAFF. For the CDR3, the DNA is TGCGCCAGCAGCTTGGTTCCGGGGTCTACTGAAGCTTTCTTT. The chain joins TRBV5-1 to TRBJ1-1; unclear D gene. Germline lookup yields CDR1 SGHRS and CDR2 YFSETQ. This CDR3 comprises 14 residues. V lost 0 bases and J lost 5, with 11 bases in between.